These T cell receptor beta chains were read from a single sample in a study of T-cell reconstitution after alpha-beta-depleted transplantation in children. TCRdb used MiXCR to reprocess the PCR reads, holding one entry per CDR3 protein. Among hundreds of thousands of distinct CDR3 sequences listed, approximately 30% were seen once. The sample consisted of PBMCs from the stem cell graft donor, taken from the stem cell graft. The source of these receptors is a human donor who donated a stem cell graft to a child with aplastic anemia. CDR3s include the opening cysteine and the closing phenylalanine or tryptophan. A D gene is named only where the DNA matches it firmly. The size entry is marked missing in some rows and otherwise reads once, few, many or a size class.

>TRBD2|TRBJ2-5|TRBV7-2|few
TGTGCCAGCAGCTCAAACCTGGGACTAGCAGGGGAGACCCAGTACTTC
CASSSNLGLAGETQYF
>NA|TRBJ1-2|TRBV29-1|NA
TGCAGCGCTGGGGCCCTCTATGGCTACACCTTC
CSAGALYGYTF
>TRBD2|TRBJ2-2|TRBV29-1|few
TGCAGCGTACGCGGGACTAGCGGGAGCACCGGGGAGCTGTTTTTT
CSVRGTSGSTGELFF
>NA|TRBJ2-1|TRBV9|NA
TGTGCCAGCAGCGAGACCAGGGTGGGGGCCAATGAGCAGTTCTTC
CASSETRVGANEQFF
>NA|TRBJ1-2|TRBV4-1|NA
TGCGCCAGCAGCCAAGAGTTAGCTAACTATGGCGACACCTTC
CASSQELANYGDTF
>TRBD1|TRBJ1-2|TRBV20-1|NA
TGCAGTGCTAGAGATTGGGGACAGGGTAACTATGGCTACACCTTC
CSARDWGQGNYGYTF
>TRBD1|TRBJ1-4|TRBV11-2|NA
TGTGCCAGCAGCCGGGGACAGGGGTATGAGGAAAAACTGTTTTTT
CASSRGQGYEEKLFF
>TRBD1|TRBJ2-3|TRBV12-3/TRBV12-4|few
TGTGCCAGCAGTTTGGACAGGCTGAGCACAGATACGCAGTATTTT
CASSLDRLSTDTQYF
>NA|TRBJ2-1|TRBV7-2|NA
TGTGCCAGCAGCTTAGCTCCGGTTTGGTTCTTC
CASSLAPVWFF
>TRBD2|TRBJ2-1|TRBV5-4|NA
TGTGCCAGCAGCTTTAGGGACTATAACAATGAGCAGTTCTTC
CASSFRDYNNEQFF
>TRBD2|TRBJ2-2|TRBV12-3/TRBV12-4|NA
TGTGCCAGCAGCCAGCGGGGAACCGGGGAGCTGTTTTTT
CASSQRGTGELFF
>NA|TRBJ1-2|TRBV18|NA
TGTGCCAGCTCACCGAATGGGCCGTATGGCTACACCTTC
CASSPNGPYGYTF
>TRBD2|TRBJ2-5|TRBV20-1|few
TGCAGTGCTAGCGCTACCCTACTAGCGGGCTTACAAGAGACCCAGTACTTC
CSASATLLAGLQETQYF
>NA|TRBJ2-3|TRBV5-5|few
TGTGCCAGCAGCTTAACAGCTCTACATACGCAGTATTTT
CASSLTALHTQYF
>NA|TRBJ2-2|TRBV7-3|few
TGTGCCAGCAGCTCGGGGCGGAGGGAGCTGTTTTTT
CASSSGRRELFF
>NA|TRBJ2-5|TRBV7-9|NA
TGTGCCAGCAGCCCCCCGGTGGCCGAAGAGACCCAGTACTTC
CASSPPVAEETQYF
>NA|TRBJ1-2|TRBV5-5|few
TGTGCCAGCAGCTTGGAGGGGGTCACCTTCTATGGCTACACCTTC
CASSLEGVTFYGYTF
>NA|TRBJ2-2|TRBV6-2/TRBV6-3|NA
TGTGCCAGCAGTCACGGAGGTACCGGGGAGCTGTTTTTT
CASSHGGTGELFF
>NA|TRBJ1-1|TRBV12-3/TRBV12-4|NA
TGTGCCAGCAGTTTGTGGTCGACGAACACTGAAGCTTTCTTT
CASSLWSTNTEAFF
>TRBD2|TRBJ2-7|TRBV7-9|few
TGTGCCAGCAGCTTAGCCGGCGGGAGCGGCAACGAGCAGTACTTC
CASSLAGGSGNEQYF
>TRBD2|TRBJ2-5|TRBV11-2|NA
TGTGCCAGCAGCCCGGGGGGACTAGCGTACGAGACCCAGTACTTC
CASSPGGLAYETQYF
>NA|TRBJ2-5|TRBV20-1|few
TGCAGTGCTAGAGATCTCAGGGGCGAGGAAAAAGAGACCCAGTACTTC
CSARDLRGEEKETQYF
>NA|TRBJ1-5|TRBV29-1|NA
TGCAGCGTTTCCACGGGACGAGGGAATCAGCCCCAGCATTTT
CSVSTGRGNQPQHF
>NA|TRBJ2-3|TRBV20-1|NA
TGCAGTGCTAGCGGCGGACGGGCAGATACGCAGTATTTT
CSASGGRADTQYF
>TRBD2|TRBJ2-3|TRBV7-9|few
TGTGCCAGCAGCTGGGAGGGTTTGGCAGATACGCAGTATTTT
CASSWEGLADTQYF
>NA|TRBJ2-3|TRBV29-1|NA
TGCAGCGTGGGGTGGGAGTACAAAGATACGCAGTATTTT
CSVGWEYKDTQYF
>TRBD2|TRBJ2-1|TRBV12-3/TRBV12-4|few
TGTGCCAGCAGGGCCGGGGGACTAGCGGAGTACAATGAGCAGTTCTTC
CASRAGGLAEYNEQFF
>TRBD1|TRBJ1-3|TRBV29-1|NA
TGCAGCGTTGGGACAGGGATCGGAAACACCATATATTTT
CSVGTGIGNTIYF
>TRBD1|TRBJ1-2|TRBV5-5|NA
TGTGCCAGCAGCTCCGGACAGGGGAAAGATTATGGCTACACCTTC
CASSSGQGKDYGYTF
>NA|TRBJ1-2|TRBV6-1|NA
TGTGCCAGCAGTGCCGGGCCTGGCGGTGGCTTCACCTTC
CASSAGPGGGFTF
>TRBD1|TRBJ1-5|TRBV12-3/TRBV12-4|NA
TGTGCCAGCAGTTTGACAGGGTACGGCAATCAGCCCCAGCATTTT
CASSLTGYGNQPQHF
>TRBD2|TRBJ2-1|TRBV6-5|few
TGTGCCAGCAGGGGGACTAGCGGGAGTGGCTACAATGAGCAGTTCTTC
CASRGTSGSGYNEQFF